The TCR beta chain under discussion was sequenced for a study of B cell selection in AIRE deficiency. Overall study findings and caveats: Of a few thousand shared Treg TCRbeta sequences, 25% to 40% were healthy-only, around 10% patient-only. AIRE-deficient Tconv and Treg repertoires matched healthy donors in TCRBV, CDR3 length, diversity. About a third of healthy-shared Treg TCRbeta sequences appeared in patient Tconv cells.

Assay: immunoSEQ multiplex PCR; the TCRdb copy retains only in-frame clones and omits some. This sample has fewer than 30,000 clones, with approximately 96% found just once. In the case of this clone: Its antigen is not identified.

The sorted conventional CD4 T cells were gated as CD4+CD127+. Trimming pared 6 bases from V and 3 bases from J, leaving 14 bases between. The CDR3 spans 14 residues. Germline lookup yields CDR1 MNHNS and CDR2 SASEGT. The chain joins TRBV6-1 to TRBJ2-5; unclear D gene. The sequencing sample was made of CD4+CD127+ conventional T cells sorted from PBMCs. The clonotype originates from a human donor in good health. CDR3 in amino acids: CASRRGIFEETQYF. DNA for the CDR3: TGTGCCAGCAGGAGAGGTATTTTTGAAGAGACCCAGTACTTC.